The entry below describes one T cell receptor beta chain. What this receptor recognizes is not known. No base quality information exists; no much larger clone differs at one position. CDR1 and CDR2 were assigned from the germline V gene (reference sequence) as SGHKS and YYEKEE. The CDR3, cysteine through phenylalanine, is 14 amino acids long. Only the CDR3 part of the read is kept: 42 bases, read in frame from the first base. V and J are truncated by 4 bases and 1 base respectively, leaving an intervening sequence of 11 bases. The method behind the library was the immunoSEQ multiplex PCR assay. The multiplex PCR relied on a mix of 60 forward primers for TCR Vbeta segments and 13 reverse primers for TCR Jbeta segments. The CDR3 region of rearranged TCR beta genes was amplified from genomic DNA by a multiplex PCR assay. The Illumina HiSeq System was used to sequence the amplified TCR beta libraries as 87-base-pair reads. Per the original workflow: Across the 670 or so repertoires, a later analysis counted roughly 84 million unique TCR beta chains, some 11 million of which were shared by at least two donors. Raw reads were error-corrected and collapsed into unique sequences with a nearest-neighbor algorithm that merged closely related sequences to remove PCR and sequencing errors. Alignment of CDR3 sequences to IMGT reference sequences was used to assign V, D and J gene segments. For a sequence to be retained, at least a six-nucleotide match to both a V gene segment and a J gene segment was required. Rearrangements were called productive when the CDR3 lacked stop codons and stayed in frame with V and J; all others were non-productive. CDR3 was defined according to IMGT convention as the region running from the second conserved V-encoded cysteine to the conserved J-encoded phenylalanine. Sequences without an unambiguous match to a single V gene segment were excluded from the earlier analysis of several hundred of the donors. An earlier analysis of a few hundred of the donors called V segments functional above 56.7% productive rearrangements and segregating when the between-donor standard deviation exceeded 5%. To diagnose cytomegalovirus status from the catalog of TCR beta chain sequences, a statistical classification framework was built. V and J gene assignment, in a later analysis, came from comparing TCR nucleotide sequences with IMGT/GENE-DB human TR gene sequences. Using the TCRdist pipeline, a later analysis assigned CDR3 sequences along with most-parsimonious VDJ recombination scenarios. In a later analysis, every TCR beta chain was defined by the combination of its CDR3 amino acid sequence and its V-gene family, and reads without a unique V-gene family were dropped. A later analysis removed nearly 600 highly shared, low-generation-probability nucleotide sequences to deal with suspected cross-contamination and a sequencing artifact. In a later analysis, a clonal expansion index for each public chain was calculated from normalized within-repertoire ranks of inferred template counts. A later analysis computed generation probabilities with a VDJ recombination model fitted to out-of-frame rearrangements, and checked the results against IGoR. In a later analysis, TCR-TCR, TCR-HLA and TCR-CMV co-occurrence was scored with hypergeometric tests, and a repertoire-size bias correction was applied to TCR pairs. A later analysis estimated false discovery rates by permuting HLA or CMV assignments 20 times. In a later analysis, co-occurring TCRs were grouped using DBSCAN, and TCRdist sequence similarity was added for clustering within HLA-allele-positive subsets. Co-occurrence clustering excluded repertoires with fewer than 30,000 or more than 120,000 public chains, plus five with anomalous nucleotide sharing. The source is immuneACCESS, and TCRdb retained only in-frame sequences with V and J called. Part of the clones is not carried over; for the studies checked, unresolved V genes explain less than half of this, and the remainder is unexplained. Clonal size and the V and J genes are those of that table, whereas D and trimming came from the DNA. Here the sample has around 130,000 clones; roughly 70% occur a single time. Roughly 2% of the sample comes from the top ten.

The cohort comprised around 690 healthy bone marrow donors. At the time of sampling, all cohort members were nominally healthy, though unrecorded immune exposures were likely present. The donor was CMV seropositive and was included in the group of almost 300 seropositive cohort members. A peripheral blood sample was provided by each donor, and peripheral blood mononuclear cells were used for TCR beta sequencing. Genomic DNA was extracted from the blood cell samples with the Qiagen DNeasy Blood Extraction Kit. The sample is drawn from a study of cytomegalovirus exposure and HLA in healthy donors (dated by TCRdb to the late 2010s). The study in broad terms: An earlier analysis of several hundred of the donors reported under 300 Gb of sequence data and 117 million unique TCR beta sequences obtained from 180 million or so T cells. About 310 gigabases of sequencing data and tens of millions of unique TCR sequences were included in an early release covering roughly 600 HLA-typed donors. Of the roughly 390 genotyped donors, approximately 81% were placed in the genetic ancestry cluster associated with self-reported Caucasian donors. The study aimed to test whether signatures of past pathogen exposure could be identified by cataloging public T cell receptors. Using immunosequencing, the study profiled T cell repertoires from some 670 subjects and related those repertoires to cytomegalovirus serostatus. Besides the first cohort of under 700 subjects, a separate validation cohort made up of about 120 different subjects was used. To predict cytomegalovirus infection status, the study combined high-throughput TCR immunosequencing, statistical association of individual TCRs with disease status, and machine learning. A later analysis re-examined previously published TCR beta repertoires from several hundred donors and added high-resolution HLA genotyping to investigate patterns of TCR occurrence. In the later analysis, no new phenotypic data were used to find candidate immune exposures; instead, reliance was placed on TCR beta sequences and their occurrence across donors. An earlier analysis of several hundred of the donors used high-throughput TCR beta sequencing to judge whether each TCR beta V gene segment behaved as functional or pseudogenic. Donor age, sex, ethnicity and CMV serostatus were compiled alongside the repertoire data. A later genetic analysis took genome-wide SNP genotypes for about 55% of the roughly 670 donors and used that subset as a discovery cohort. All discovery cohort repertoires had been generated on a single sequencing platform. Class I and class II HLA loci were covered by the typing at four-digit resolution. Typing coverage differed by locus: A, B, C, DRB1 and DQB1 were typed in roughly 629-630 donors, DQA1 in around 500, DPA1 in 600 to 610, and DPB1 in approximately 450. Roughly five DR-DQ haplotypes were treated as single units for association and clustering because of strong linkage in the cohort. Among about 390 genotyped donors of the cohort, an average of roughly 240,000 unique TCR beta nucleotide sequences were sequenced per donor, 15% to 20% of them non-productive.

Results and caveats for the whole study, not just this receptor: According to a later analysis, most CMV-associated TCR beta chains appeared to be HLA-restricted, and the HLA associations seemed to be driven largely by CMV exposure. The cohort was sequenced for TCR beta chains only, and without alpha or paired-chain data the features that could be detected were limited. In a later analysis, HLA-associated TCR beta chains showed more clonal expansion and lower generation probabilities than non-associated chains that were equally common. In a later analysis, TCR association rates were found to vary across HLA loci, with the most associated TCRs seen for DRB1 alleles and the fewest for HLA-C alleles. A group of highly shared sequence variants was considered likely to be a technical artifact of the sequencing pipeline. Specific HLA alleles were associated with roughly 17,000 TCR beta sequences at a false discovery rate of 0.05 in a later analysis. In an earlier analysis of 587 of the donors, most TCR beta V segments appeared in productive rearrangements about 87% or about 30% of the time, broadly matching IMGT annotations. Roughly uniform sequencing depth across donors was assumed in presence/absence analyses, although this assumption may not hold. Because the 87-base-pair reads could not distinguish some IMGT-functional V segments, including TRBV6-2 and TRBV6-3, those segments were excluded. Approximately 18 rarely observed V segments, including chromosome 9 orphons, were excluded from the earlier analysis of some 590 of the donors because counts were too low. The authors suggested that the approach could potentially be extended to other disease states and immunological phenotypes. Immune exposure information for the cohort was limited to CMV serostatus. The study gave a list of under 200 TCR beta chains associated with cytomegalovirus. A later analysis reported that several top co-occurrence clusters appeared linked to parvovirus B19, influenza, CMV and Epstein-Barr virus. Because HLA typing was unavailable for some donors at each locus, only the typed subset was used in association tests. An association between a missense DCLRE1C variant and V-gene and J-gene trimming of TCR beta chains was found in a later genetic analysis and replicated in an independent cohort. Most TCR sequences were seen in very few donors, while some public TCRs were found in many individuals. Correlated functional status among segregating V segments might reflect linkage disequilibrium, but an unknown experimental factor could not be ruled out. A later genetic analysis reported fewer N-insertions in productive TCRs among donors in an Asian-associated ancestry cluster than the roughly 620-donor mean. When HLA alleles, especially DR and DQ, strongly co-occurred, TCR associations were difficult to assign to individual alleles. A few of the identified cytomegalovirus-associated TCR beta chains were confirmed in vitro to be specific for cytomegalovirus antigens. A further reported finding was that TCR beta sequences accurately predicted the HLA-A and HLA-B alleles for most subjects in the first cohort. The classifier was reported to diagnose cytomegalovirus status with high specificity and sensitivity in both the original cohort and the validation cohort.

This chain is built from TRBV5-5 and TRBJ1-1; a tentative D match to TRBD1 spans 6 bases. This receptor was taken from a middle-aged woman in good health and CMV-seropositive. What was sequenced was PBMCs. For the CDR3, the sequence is CASSRLGGNTEAFF. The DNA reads TGTGCCAGCAGCCGATTAGGGGGGAACACTGAAGCTTTCTTT.